One T cell receptor (beta chain) is described in this entry. Its antigen is undetermined. The data stem from a study of cytomegalovirus exposure and HLA in healthy donors. The study's findings and limits: The study recorded over 150 TCR beta chains that were cytomegalovirus-associated.

The data were produced by immunoSEQ multiplex PCR, yet TCRdb's version contains in-frame clones alone and is incomplete. The repertoire has some 170,000 clones, approximately 96% of them found once; the top ten carry approximately 0.97%. The CDR3 extends over 16 amino acids. Trimming shortened V by 3 bases and J by 6 bases, and 20 bases separated the two germline ends. Germline CDR1 is SGHTA and CDR2 is FQGNSA. This TCR came from a woman in her late teens or twenties in good health and CMV-seronegative. The chain is built from TRBV7-2 and TRBJ1-2; the D gene is possibly TRBD1 (6 bases). Sample: PBMCs. The CDR3 coding sequence is TGTGCCAGCAGCTTGGTGGCGGGGGGGGCAGGGGATGGCTACACCTTC. This codes for CASSLVAGGAGDGYTF.